These 24 T cell receptor beta chains share one sample of origin, sequenced in a study of early T cells in non-severe SARS-CoV-2 infection (dated by TCRdb to the early 2020s). To prepare the library, 5' RACE was applied. Sequencer: NextSeq 500. Clones were called with MiXCR by TCRdb after fastp trimmed the public reads at Q25, and only in-frame beta chains were retained. All rows with the same CDR3 protein become a single entry with the most common DNA and genes. Present in this sample are tens of thousands of distinct CDR3 sequences, approximately 10% of which were seen just once. Approximately 4% of the sample belongs to the ten largest clones. Here the sequenced sample was whole blood, taken at baseline. The receptors stem from an adult who was a healthcare worker with PCR-confirmed SARS-CoV-2 infection or an uninfected control (not recorded which).

This clonotype was observed a few times. V and J are TRBV20-1 and TRBJ2-5; D perhaps matches TRBD2 (5 bases). Looked up from germline, CDR1 is DFQATT and CDR2 is SNEGSKA (reference sequence). There are 13 residues in the CDR3. The V and J ends lost 1 base and 7 bases respectively, with 13 bases between them. CDR3 nucleotides: TGCAGTGCTAGAGGCGGACTGGCGGGGACCCAGTACTTC. As protein: CSARGGLAGTQYF.

This clonotype is medium-sized in the sample. This chain joins TRBV6-1 and TRBJ2-5, with 10 bases that match TRBD2. V trimming: 4 bases; J trimming: 5 bases; junction bases outside the gene matches: 10. Germline loops: CDR1 MNHNS, CDR2 SASEGT. This CDR3 is built from 16 residues. CDR3 DNA: TGTGCCAGCAGTGTGCTAATCGCTAGCGGGAGCGAGACCCAGTACTTC. This translates into CASSVLIASGSETQYF.

This chain uses TRBV7-8 with TRBJ2-5; 12 bases are a match to TRBD2. In germline, CDR1 is SGHVS, CDR2 FQNEAQ. V lost 2 bases and J lost 5; bases outside the gene matches: 3. The CDR3 consists of 15 residues. CDR3 protein: CASSLLGTSGETQYF. The CDR3 DNA sequence: TGTGCCAGCAGCTTATTGGGGACTAGCGGGGAGACCCAGTACTTC.

This clonotype has just a few counts. The chain couples TRBV10-3 to TRBJ2-2; TRBD2 matches at 13 bases. Germline V gives CDR1 ENHRY, CDR2 SYGVKD. The CDR3 is made up of 16 amino acids. Trimming took 4 bases from V and 7 from J; bases not matched to a gene: 6. CDR3: CAISGTSGGPVGELFF. The CDR3 DNA reads as TGTGCCATCAGTGGGACTAGCGGGGGCCCCGTCGGGGAGCTGTTTTTT.

The gene calls are TRBV2 and TRBJ2-1; tentative D call: TRBD2 (6 bases). This CDR3 has 13 amino acids. V was cut by 4 bases and J by 8 bases, with 12 bases left in between. Germline CDR1 SNHLY, CDR2 FYNNEI. The DNA for the CDR3 is TGTGCCAGCAGTGTCGGGGGATGGGATGAGCAGTTCTTC. It translates to CASSVGGWDEQFF.

This clonotype was found a few times. The V and J genes are TRBV3-1 and TRBJ2-3; D is unresolved. CDR1 and CDR2 from the germline V gene are LGHDT and YNNKEL (reference sequence). The CDR3 has 15 amino acids. Trimming took off 5 bases at V and 4 bases at J, with 16 bases between the two ends. The CDR3 here is CASSYAGPPADTQYF. In DNA form, the CDR3 reads TGTGCCAGCAGCTACGCCGGGCCCCCCGCAGATACGCAGTATTTT.

This clonotype was found a few times. The gene calls are TRBV27 and TRBJ2-6, with unresolved D. V was shortened by 1 base and J by 2 bases, with 3 bases between the two germline ends. The CDR3 consists of 14 residues. CDR1 is MNHEY and CDR2 is SMNVEV in the germline V gene (reference sequence). DNA of the CDR3: TGTGCCAGCAGTTTATGGGCTGGGGCCAACGTCCTGACTTTC. Protein sequence: CASSLWAGANVLTF.

The V gene is TRBV18, the J gene TRBJ2-5; tentative D call: TRBD2 (6 bases). Looked up from germline, CDR1 is KGHSH and CDR2 is LQKENI. Trimming stripped 0 bases from V and 5 bases from J, with 13 bases between. This CDR3 has 15 amino acids. In nucleotides, the CDR3 is TGTGCCAGCTCACCACCGTCCAGCCGGGGGGAGACCCAGTACTTC. This gives the protein CASSPPSSRGETQYF.

This clonotype was counted only a few times. The V and J genes are TRBV11-2 and TRBJ2-2; D is unclear. The germline V gene has CDR1 SGHAT and CDR2 FQNNGV. Trimming took 8 bases from V and 1 from J, leaving 11 bases between them. CDR3 length: 14 residues. CDR3 in amino acids: CASGKSLNTGELFF. Here the CDR3 DNA reads TGTGCCAGCGGAAAAAGTTTGAACACCGGGGAGCTGTTTTTT.

This clonotype was counted only a few times. The rearrangement joins TRBV11-2 to TRBJ2-1; a weak D match, TRBD2 (6 bases). CDR1 SGHAT and CDR2 FQNNGV come from the germline V gene. V shed 1 base and J shed 9 bases, with 13 bases lying between them. The CDR3 sequence is 14 residues long. DNA for the CDR3: TGTGCCAGCAGCTTAGCCCGGGGGAGGAGTGAGCAGTTCTTC. The encoded protein is CASSLARGRSEQFF. The variable domain in full, completed from reference TRBV11-2 and TRBJ2-1, reads EAGVAQSPRYKIIEKRQSVAFWCNPISGHATLYWYQQILGQGPKLLIQFQNNGVVDDSQLPKDRFSAERLKGVDSTLKIQPAKLEDSAVYLCASSLARGRSEQFFGPGTRLTVL.

In this sample, this clonotype turned up a few times. The V and J genes are TRBV18 and TRBJ2-1; TRBD2 agrees at 7 bases. V lost 6 bases and J lost 3; bases outside the gene matches: 5. This CDR3 comprises 14 residues. The germline CDR1 and CDR2 sequences are KGHSH and LQKENI. In DNA, the CDR3 is TGTGCCAGCTCCCCCCAGCGGGACTACAATGAGCAGTTCTTC. Translated: CASSPQRDYNEQFF.

This clonotype was counted at least ten times. The chain is built from TRBV29-1 and TRBJ1-2; D remains unclear. V dropped 5 bases and J dropped 8 bases, with 12 bases sitting between them. Germline V CDR1 and CDR2: SQVTM, ANQGSEA. This CDR3 has 11 amino acids. This chain's CDR3 is CSVLRGGGYTF. The CDR3 coding sequence is TGCAGCGTTCTACGCGGAGGGGGCTACACCTTC.

The rearrangement uses TRBV11-3 and TRBJ2-1, with 10 bases that match TRBD1. Germline trimming cut 5 bases from V and 7 bases from J; bases unmatched to any gene: 5. The CDR3 consists of 14 residues. The germline gives CDR1 SGHNT, CDR2 YENEEA. CDR3 region: CASSPGQGENEQFF. The CDR3 DNA follows: TGTGCCAGCAGCCCAGGACAGGGGGAGAATGAGCAGTTCTTC.

V is TRBV30 and J is TRBJ2-3, with 10 positions matching TRBD2. Germline assignment: CDR1 GTSNPN and CDR2 SVGIG (reference sequence). V shed 1 base and J 5 bases; nucleotides not matched to a gene: 9. CDR3 length equals 16 residues. The CDR3 loop is CAWSERLAGARDTQYF. The CDR3 coding sequence is TGTGCCTGGAGTGAAAGGCTAGCGGGGGCGAGAGATACGCAGTATTTT.

This clonotype was detected a few times. This rearrangement joins TRBV12-3 or TRBV12-4 to TRBJ1-2; D gene uncertain. V lost 2 bases and J 4 bases, leaving 17 bases between the germline ends. The CDR3 is made up of 16 amino acids. CDR3 loop: CASSLFSGRPLYGYTF. DNA for the CDR3: TGTGCCAGCAGTTTATTCTCGGGCAGGCCCCTCTATGGCTACACCTTC.

The V call is TRBV15, the J call TRBJ2-3, with D perhaps given as TRBD1 or TRBD2 (6 bases each). Germline CDR1 is LNHNV and CDR2 is YYDKDF (reference sequence). This CDR3 contains 17 residues. V was pared by 3 bases and J by 3 bases, with 19 bases between. The CDR3 nucleotides read TGTGCCACCAGCAGCAACAACAGGGACTCGGGAACAGATACGCAGTATTTT. Its protein is CATSSNNRDSGTDTQYF.

This clonotype was found a few times. The rearrangement joins TRBV18 to TRBJ2-7; D gene uncertain. Germline V gives CDR1 KGHSH, CDR2 LQKENI. Trimming took 4 bases from V and 4 from J, leaving 11 bases between them. The CDR3 extends over 13 amino acids. In DNA, the CDR3 is TGTGCCAGCTCACGCCCAGAACTGTACGAGCAGTACTTC. It encodes CASSRPELYEQYF.

This chain uses TRBV19 with TRBJ1-6; no firm D call. This CDR3 has 9 amino acids. V lost 10 bases and J lost 11, with 6 bases in between. Per germline, CDR1 LNHDA and CDR2 SQIVND (reference sequence). Here the CDR3 reads CATEAPLHF. Here the CDR3 DNA reads TGTGCCACGGAGGCACCCCTCCACTTT.

V is TRBV28 and J is TRBJ2-7, with D possibly TRBD2 on 5 matching bases. Germline V gene lookup returns CDR1 MDHEN and CDR2 SYDVKM. Trimming cost V 3 bases and J 0 bases, with 9 bases left between them. The CDR3 length is 14 residues. The CDR3 coding sequence is TGTGCCAGCAGTTTGGACGGGGTCTCCTACGAGCAGTACTTC. It specifies CASSLDGVSYEQYF.

There are many counts of this clonotype. The chain combines TRBV5-1 with TRBJ2-2; D not certain. Trimming stripped 2 bases from V and 0 bases from J, with 11 bases between. The germline CDR1 and CDR2 sequences are SGHRS and YFSETQ. CDR3 size: 16 residues. This chain's CDR3 is CASSFTIDPNTGELFF. The CDR3 DNA is TGCGCCAGCAGCTTCACAATTGACCCGAACACCGGGGAGCTGTTTTTT.

This clonotype showed up just a few times. V usage is TRBV2 and J usage is TRBJ2-6, with 9 nucleotides matching TRBD2. V lost 6 bases, J lost 5 bases, and 14 bases stayed unmatched. Germline lookup yields CDR1 SNHLY and CDR2 FYNNEI. The CDR3 covers 18 residues. The CDR3 region is CASSPKWASGNRANVLTF. The DNA for the CDR3 is TGTGCCAGCAGCCCTAAGTGGGCTAGCGGGAATCGGGCCAACGTCCTGACTTTC.

This clonotype showed up many times. V is TRBV6-6 and J is TRBJ2-5, with 8 bases matching TRBD2. The germline V gene encodes CDR1 MNHNY and CDR2 SVGAGI (reference sequence). The CDR3 totals 15 residues. Losses at the gene ends were 6 bases for V and 5 bases for J; bases not matched to a gene: 11. The CDR3 protein is CASRRGGGRLETQYF. DNA for the CDR3: TGTGCCAGCAGGCGGGGCGGCGGGAGGTTGGAGACCCAGTACTTC.

This clonotype was seen a handful of times. V is TRBV6-1 and J is TRBJ2-2, with TRBD2 as a possible D gene (6 bases). V was cut by 4 bases and J by 5 bases, with 14 bases left in between. This CDR3 comprises 15 residues. CDR1 is MNHNS and CDR2 is SASEGT in the germline V gene. CDR3 bases: TGTGCCAGCAGTGCGGGCGGGATCTGGACCGGGGAGCTGTTTTTT. It encodes CASSAGGIWTGELFF.

At least ten counts were recorded for this clonotype. V gene TRBV11-2 combines with J gene TRBJ2-7; D unresolved. The germline V gene has CDR1 SGHAT and CDR2 FQNNGV. Deletions cut 1 base from V and 6 bases from J, with 7 bases between. The CDR3 length is 12 residues. CDR3 in amino acids: CASSLVRGEQYF. CDR3 in DNA: TGTGCCAGCAGCTTAGTCCGTGGCGAGCAGTACTTC.